The entry that follows covers one T cell receptor (beta chain) sequence. The antigen remains undetermined. In the study's own analysis: ImmunoSEQ only sent back junction sequences with no quality scores, so filtering was done differently. Only in-frame clones appear in the TCRdb table, and some are missing; sequencing was by immunoSEQ multiplex PCR. From that table come the V and J calls and clone size; the DNA was used to work out D and trimming. The repertoire holds more than 2 million clones, with over 85% as singletons. The CDR3 is 15 residues long. V lost 6 bases and J lost 3; bases outside the gene matches: 10. CDR1 and CDR2 (germline): MNHEY, SMNVEV (reference sequence). CD45RO-negative, CCR7-selected cells formed the naive CD8 fraction, which excluded terminally differentiated effector memory CD45RA+ cells. This specimen comes from a study of shared clonotypes between healthy human individuals. Study results and limitations: Read depth was anticipated to influence clonotype sharing among donors.

What was sequenced was naive CD8+ T cells sorted from blood. This clonotype was obtained from a man younger than 35 in good health. The chain couples TRBV27 to TRBJ1-1; 7 positions match TRBD1. CDR3 sequence: CASRAPDRVDTEAFF. Written as DNA, the CDR3 is TGTGCCAGCAGGGCCCCAGACAGGGTCGACACTGAAGCTTTCTTT.